This T cell receptor (beta chain) was observed in a study of blood T cell repertoires in COVID-19. This clone was seen only once. The method was immunoSEQ multiplex PCR; TCRdb's version includes in-frame clones alone and lacks a portion of them. The sample has some 300,000 clones; approximately 89% are singletons. Deletions cut 6 bases from V and 1 base from J, with 13 bases between. CDR3 length: 14 amino acids. Per the germline V gene, CDR1 is SGHRS and CDR2 is YFSETQ. This sequence was found in a woman aged 25 to 39 who had recovered from COVID-19. The sample taken for sequencing was PBMCs or T cells enriched from blood (not recorded which). The gene calls are TRBV5-1 and TRBJ1-1, with D maybe TRBD1 (5 bases). CDR3 sequence reads: CASTPDISNTEAFF. The CDR3 DNA reads TGCGCCAGCACCCCGGACATCTCGAACACTGAAGCTTTCTTT.